This T cell receptor beta chain was retrieved from a study of brain T cells in children with intractable seizures. Study-wide results and caveats: Pre-surgery blood may have been undersampled, hiding some clones. Only CDR3 sequence similarity suggested viral specificity, without known HCMV serostatus.

Sequencing used immunoSEQ multiplex PCR; TCRdb keeps in-frame clones, though not all of them. The data hold tens of thousands of clones, with around 90% observed a single time. V lost 4 bases and J lost 3, with 21 bases in between. The CDR3 runs to 18 residues. CDR1 and CDR2 from the germline V gene are MGHRA and YSYEKL. Sequencing was limited to surgery cases with top T cell transcript signatures in brain tissue. Before surgery, patients took at least one anti-epileptic drug. On this clone: Its antigen is undetermined.

V usage is TRBV4-1 and J usage is TRBJ2-2; a possible D gene is TRBD2 (6 bases). The sequence was collected from a girl aged 2 to 10 with Rasmussen encephalitis and intractable seizures. The sequences come from peripheral blood, collected at surgery. The CDR3: CASSREERLTSYTGELFF. CDR3 coding DNA: TGCGCCAGCAGCCGAGAAGAGAGGTTAACTAGCTACACCGGGGAGCTGTTTTTT.